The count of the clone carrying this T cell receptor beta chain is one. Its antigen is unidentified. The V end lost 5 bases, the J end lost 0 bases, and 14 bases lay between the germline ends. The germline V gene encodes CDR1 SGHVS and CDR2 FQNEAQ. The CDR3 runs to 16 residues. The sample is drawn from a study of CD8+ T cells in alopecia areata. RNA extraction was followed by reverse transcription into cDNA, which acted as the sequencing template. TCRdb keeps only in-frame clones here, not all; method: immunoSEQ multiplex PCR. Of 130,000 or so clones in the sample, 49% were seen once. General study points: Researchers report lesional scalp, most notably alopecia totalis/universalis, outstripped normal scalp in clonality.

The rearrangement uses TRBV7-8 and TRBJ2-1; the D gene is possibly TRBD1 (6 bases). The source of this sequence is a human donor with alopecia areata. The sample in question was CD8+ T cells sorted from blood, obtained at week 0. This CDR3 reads CASSATGMSSYNEQFF. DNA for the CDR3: TGTGCCAGCAGCGCCACAGGGATGAGCTCCTACAATGAGCAGTTCTTC.